This T cell receptor (beta chain) was sequenced during a study of blood T cell repertoires in COVID-19 (dated by TCRdb to 2020 to 2021). For the study in its entirety: Samples covering the acute and convalescent phases of COVID-19 were provided by collaborators in the United States, Italy and Spain. The prospective study material was composed of cDNA or gDNA derived from T cells, B-cell-depleted T cells, or PBMCs. The repertoires were released in a freely available public database meant as a resource for research on the immune response to SARS-CoV-2. The samples were drawn from the first 160 participants of the ongoing ImmuneRACE study and from 1,200 or so subjects provided by 6 global collaborators. The dataset comprised deeply sampled blood TCRbeta repertoires from subjects exposed to, actively infected with, or recovered from COVID-19. Where available, HLA class I and class II types were taken from metadata supplied by the sample provider and were not determined by assay-based typing. Nearly every sample came with metadata listing a de-identified subject ID, COVID-19 status, age in years and sex.

Taken from the germline V gene (reference sequence), the CDR1 and CDR2 loops are SGHNT and YYREEE. Including the terminal cysteine and phenylalanine, the CDR3 comprises 13 residues. Kept here is only the CDR3 DNA, which spans 39 bases and is read in frame from base 1. V drops 0 bases and J drops 3 bases, leaving 6 bases in between. A few counts support this clone. Its antigen remains unidentified. No clone much larger than this one lies a single base away; base qualities are absent. Study-wide conclusions, independent of this receptor: The amount of clinical and demographic metadata varied by source and participant and was provided uncurated.

TCRbeta CDR3 regions were amplified from genomic DNA by means of the immunoSEQ Assay, a bias-controlled multiplex PCR. In the source study's methods: Nucleated cell counts per sample were estimated from amplification of reference gene primers within the assay. Sequence reads were collapsed and filtered to measure the absolute abundance of every unique TCRbeta CDR3 rearrangement. For each sample, productive Simpson clonality was calculated by taking the square root of Simpson's diversity index across productive rearrangements. TCRdb re-hosts the immuneACCESS table, in-frame sequences only. Its copies lack some clones; in the studies checked, an unresolved V gene accounts for under half of them, and the cause for the rest is not known. V, J and clone size derive from that table, while D and trimming were established from the DNA sequence. The sample records approximately 150,000 clones, roughly 90% of which are singletons. Over 0.75% of the sample is taken by the ten largest.

Whole blood was collected in K2EDTA tubes by collaborating institutions according to the institutions' own protocols. For TCRbeta analysis, collaborators shipped samples as frozen whole blood, isolated PBMCs, or DNA extracted from either of those sample types. The rearranged segments are TRBV5-4 and TRBJ1-2; the D gene remains uncertain. The sequenced sample consisted of peripheral blood. The sequence was obtained from a woman between 45 and 65 years old with acute or convalescent COVID-19. The CDR3 protein sequence reads: CASSLAGYYGYTF. The DNA sequence follows: TGTGCCAGCAGCTTGGCAGGATACTATGGCTACACCTTC.